This T cell receptor beta chain was sequenced during a study of cytomegalovirus exposure and HLA in healthy donors. Regarding the study as a whole: Researchers reportedly found TCR beta sequences accurately predicted most subjects' HLA-A and HLA-B alleles. Rare TCR sequences dominated, though some public TCRs recurred in many donors.

This clone was observed once. Its specificity is unknown. Trimming took 3 bases from V and 7 from J, leaving 24 bases between them. The CDR3 contains 17 residues. Germline V gene data show CDR1 as SEHNR and CDR2 as FQNEAQ (reference sequence). With 60 Vbeta and 13 Jbeta primers, the PCR was carried out. Some clones are missing from TCRdb's copy, which holds only in-frame ones; the method was immunoSEQ multiplex PCR. The top ten clones hold over 12% of a sample with some 100,000 clones, around 72% of them seen once. This receptor was identified in a male donor in good health and CMV-seropositive. Specimen: PBMCs. The chain has TRBV7-9 and TRBJ1-2, with a weak D call TRBD1 (6 bases). The CDR3 coding sequence is TGTGCCAGCAGCTTGGGGGCATTTCGGGGAAGGGCAAGTGGCTACACCTTC. Amino acid sequence: CASSLGAFRGRASGYTF. Based on the CDR3 plus reference TRBV7-9 and TRBJ1-2, the full variable domain is DTGVSQNPRHKITKRGQNVTFRCDPISEHNRLYWYRQTLGQGPEFLTYFQNEAQLEKSRLLSDRFSAERPKGSFSTLEIQRTEQGDSAMYLCASSLGAFRGRASGYTFGSGTRLTVV.